One sample yielded the 16 T cell receptor beta chains listed below, sequenced in a study of cytomegalovirus exposure and HLA in healthy donors. Use of 60 Vbeta and 13 Jbeta primers characterized the PCR. This table comes from immunoSEQ multiplex PCR, and its TCRdb copy is limited to in-frame clones, with some not included. The sample consists of 150,000 to 200,000 clones, approximately 86% of them appearing once. The sample comprised PBMCs. These receptor sequences come from a boy between 2 and 10 years old in good health and CMV-seronegative.

The chain couples TRBV7-8 to TRBJ2-3; 7 nucleotides agree with TRBD2. With V trimmed by 6 bases and J by 0 bases, 12 bases remained unmatched. The CDR3 is 17 amino acids. Germline CDR1 SGHVS, CDR2 FQNEAQ. The CDR3: CASSPLTQTSSTDTQYF. The CDR3 bases are TGTGCCAGCAGTCCCCTAACACAGACTAGCAGCACAGATACGCAGTATTTT.

The CDR3 DNA is TGTGCCAGCAGCGTAGGTTTTGGCGGGGGGGAAGATACGCAGTATTTT. Amino acids: CASSVGFGGGEDTQYF. J is TRBJ2-3 and V is TRBV9, with 9 bases fitting TRBD2. The J segment lost 5 bases and the V segment lost 0 bases, leaving 7 bases of the junction unmatched. There are 16 residues in the CDR3. CDR1 and CDR2 (germline): SGDLS, YYNGEE.

This clone appeared a few times. The chain carries TRBV5-1 and TRBJ2-2; TRBD1 aligns across 9 bases. This CDR3 has 17 residues. V shed 4 bases, J shed 6 bases, and the junction held 13 bases outside the gene matches. Germline V gives CDR1 SGHRS, CDR2 YFSETQ. CDR3 sequence: CASSPLLTGGPAGELFF. The DNA of the CDR3 is TGCGCCAGCAGCCCGTTATTGACAGGGGGTCCCGCCGGGGAGCTGTTTTTT. The whole variable domain, filled in from reference TRBV5-1 and TRBJ2-2, reads KAGVTQTPRYLIKTRGQQVTLSCSPISGHRSVSWYQQTPGQGLQFLFEYFSETQRNKGNFPGRFSGRQFSNSRSEMNVSTLELGDSALYLCASSPLLTGGPAGELFFGEGSRLTVL.

This chain links TRBV15 with TRBJ1-4; TRBD1 matches 7 bases. The CDR3 is 18 residues long. V lost 1 base and J lost 7; bases outside the gene matches: 15. CDR1 is LNHNV and CDR2 is YYDKDF in the germline V gene (reference sequence). The CDR3 spells CATSRGVGQDIWGEKLFF. The DNA of the CDR3 is TGTGCCACCAGCAGAGGAGTTGGACAGGACATATGGGGTGAAAAACTGTTTTTT.

In DNA form, the CDR3 reads TGTGCCAGTAACACCGCGACAGGGGGCTACACCTTC. Translated: CASNTATGGYTF. J is TRBJ1-2 and V is TRBV19, with TRBD1 matching over 7 bases. The CDR3 spans 12 residues. Trimming cost V 7 bases and J 8 bases; bases outside gene matches: 7. The germline gives CDR1 LNHDA, CDR2 SQIVND (reference sequence).

V and J are TRBV6-1 and TRBJ1-6; D uncertain. Trimming stripped 0 bases from V and 6 bases from J, with 15 bases between. The CDR3 totals 17 residues. Germline CDR1 is MNHNS and CDR2 is SASEGT. CDR3 bases: TGTGCCAGCAGTGAAGCGGCAGCGACGCACCTTAATTCACCCCTCCACTTT. Protein sequence: CASSEAAATHLNSPLHF.

This chain links TRBV5-1 with TRBJ1-4; a possible D gene is TRBD1 (5 bases). Per the germline V gene, CDR1 is SGHRS and CDR2 is YFSETQ. The CDR3 extends over 14 amino acids. The ends were cut back, 0 bases at V and 7 bases at J, with 10 bases in the middle. CDR3 region: CASSLADIPEKLFF. CDR3 in DNA: TGCGCCAGCAGCTTGGCGGACATCCCTGAAAAACTGTTTTTT.

The chain couples TRBV9 to TRBJ1-4, with D tentatively TRBD1 (6 bases). The CDR3 length is 15 residues. The germline CDR1 and CDR2 sequences are SGDLS and YYNGEE. The germline V and J ends were trimmed by 2 bases and 5 bases, with 13 bases remaining between them. The CDR3 DNA follows: TGTGCCAGCAGCGTGGCAGGGACATCGAATGAAAAACTGTTTTTT. Translation gives CASSVAGTSNEKLFF.

This clone is a singleton in its sample. The V and J genes are TRBV9 and TRBJ2-5; 10 bases align to TRBD2. Germline V gives CDR1 SGDLS, CDR2 YYNGEE. The CDR3 is 19 amino acids. Losses at the gene ends were 7 bases for V and 5 bases for J; bases not matched to a gene: 23. CDR3 sequence reads: CASLGTDYLGLAGDETQYF. For the CDR3, the DNA is TGTGCCAGCCTGGGGACTGATTATCTAGGGCTAGCGGGGGATGAGACCCAGTACTTC.

This clone was seen only once. The chain links TRBV20-1 to TRBJ2-5; a weak D match, TRBD1 (6 bases). TRBJ2-7 explains the end of the DNA better; the J call may be wrong. The CDR3 consists of 11 residues. In germline, CDR1 is DFQATT, CDR2 SNEGSKA (reference sequence). The CDR3 sequence: CSAGQNYEQYF. The CDR3 nucleotides read TGCAGTGCTGGACAGAACTACGAGCAGTACTTC.

This clone was seen only once. This chain uses TRBV28 with TRBJ2-1, with 8 bases lining up with TRBD2. This CDR3 spans 15 amino acids. Germline values: CDR1 MDHEN, CDR2 SYDVKM. V gave up 5 bases and J gave up 8 bases; unmatched junction bases: 11. The CDR3 loop is CASSPSMAGGDEQFF. CDR3 DNA: TGTGCCAGCAGTCCGTCTATGGCCGGGGGGGATGAGCAGTTCTTC.

This clone was found a few times. J is TRBJ1-1 and V is TRBV6-6; a possible D gene is TRBD1 (5 bases). V dropped 4 bases and J dropped 1 base, with 16 bases sitting between them. Germline CDR1 reads MNHNY; CDR2 reads SVGAGI (reference sequence). CDR3 length: 16 residues. CDR3 protein: CASSFPTGETNTEAFF. CDR3 sequence (DNA): TGTGCCAGCAGTTTCCCTACAGGAGAAACGAACACTGAAGCTTTCTTT.

The chain carries TRBV27 and TRBJ1-1, with a possible D match to TRBD1 (6 bases). The germline V and J ends were trimmed by 6 bases and 1 base, with 12 bases remaining between them. CDR1 is MNHEY, CDR2 SMNVEV, per germline (reference sequence). This CDR3 is built from 14 residues. The DNA of the CDR3 is TGTGCCAGCAGGGGGGGGCACAAGAACACTGAAGCTTTCTTT. Its protein is CASRGGHKNTEAFF.

The chain couples TRBV28 to TRBJ1-2; D not certain. V was clipped by 6 bases and J by 2 bases, with 7 bases between them. The CDR3 is 12 residues long. Germline CDR1 MDHEN, CDR2 SYDVKM. The CDR3 protein is CASRQKNYGYTF. As DNA, the CDR3 is TGTGCCAGCAGACAGAAGAACTATGGCTACACCTTC.

The V and J genes are TRBV7-9 and TRBJ2-2; weak D call: TRBD2 (5 bases). V lost 7 bases and J 2 bases, leaving 17 bases between the germline ends. Germline assignment: CDR1 SEHNR and CDR2 FQNEAQ (reference sequence). This CDR3 contains 16 residues. CDR3: CASTLGGLRNTGELFF. In DNA form, the CDR3 reads TGTGCCAGCACCCTAGGAGGACTCCGAAACACCGGGGAGCTGTTTTTT.

The chain couples TRBV29-1 to TRBJ2-3; TRBD1 is a possible D gene (7 bases). V lost 6 bases and J 4 bases, leaving 17 bases between the germline ends. The germline V gene has CDR1 SQVTM and CDR2 ANQGSEA. The length of the CDR3 is 14 residues. The CDR3 DNA follows: TGCAGCGTCGTCGGCAGGGGGGTGCCAGATACGCAGTATTTT. The encoded protein is CSVVGRGVPDTQYF.